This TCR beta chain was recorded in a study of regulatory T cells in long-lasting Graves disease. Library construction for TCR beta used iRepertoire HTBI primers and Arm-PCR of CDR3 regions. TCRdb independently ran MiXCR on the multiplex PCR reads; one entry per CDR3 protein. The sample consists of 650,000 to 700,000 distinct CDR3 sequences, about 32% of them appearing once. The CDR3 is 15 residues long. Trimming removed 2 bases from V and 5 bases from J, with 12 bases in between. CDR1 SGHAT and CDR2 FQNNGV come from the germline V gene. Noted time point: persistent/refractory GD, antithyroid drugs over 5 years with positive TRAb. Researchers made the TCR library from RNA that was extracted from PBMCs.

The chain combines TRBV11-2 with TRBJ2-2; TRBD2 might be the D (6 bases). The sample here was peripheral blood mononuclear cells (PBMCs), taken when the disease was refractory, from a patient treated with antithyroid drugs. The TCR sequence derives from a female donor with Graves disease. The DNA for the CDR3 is TGTGCCAGCAGCTTATGGGCGGGAAGAACCGGGGAGCTGTTTTTT. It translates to CASSLWAGRTGELFF.